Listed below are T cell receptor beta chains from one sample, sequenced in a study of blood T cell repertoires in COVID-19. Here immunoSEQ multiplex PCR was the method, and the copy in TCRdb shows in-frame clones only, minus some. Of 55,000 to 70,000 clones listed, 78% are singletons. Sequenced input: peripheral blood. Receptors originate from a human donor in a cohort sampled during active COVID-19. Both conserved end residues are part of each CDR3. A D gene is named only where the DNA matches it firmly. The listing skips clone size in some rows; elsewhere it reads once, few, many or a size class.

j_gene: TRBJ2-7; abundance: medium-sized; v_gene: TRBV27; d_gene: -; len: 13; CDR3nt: TGTGCCAGCAGTTTCGGAGGGCCCGACGAGCAGTACTTC; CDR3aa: CASSFGGPDEQYF
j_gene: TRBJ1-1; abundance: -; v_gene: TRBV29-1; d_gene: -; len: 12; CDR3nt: TGCAGCGCCCACGGTTCTGAGACTGAAGCTTTCTTT; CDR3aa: CSAHGSETEAFF
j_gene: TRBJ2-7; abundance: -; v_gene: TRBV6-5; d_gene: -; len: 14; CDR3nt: TGTGCCAGCAGTAACCCGGGTTACTCCTACGAGCAGTACTTC; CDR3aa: CASSNPGYSYEQYF
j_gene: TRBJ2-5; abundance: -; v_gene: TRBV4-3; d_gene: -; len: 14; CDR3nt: TGCGCCAGCAGCCAAGAACGGGAACGGGAGACCCAGTACTTC; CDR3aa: CASSQERERETQYF
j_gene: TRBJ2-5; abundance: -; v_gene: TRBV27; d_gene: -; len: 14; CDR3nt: TGTGCCAGCAGCGAAACTAGCATCCAAGAGACCCAGTACTTC; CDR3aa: CASSETSIQETQYF
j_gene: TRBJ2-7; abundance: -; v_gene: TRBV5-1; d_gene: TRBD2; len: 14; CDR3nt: TGCGCCAGCAGCTTGGTCGGCGGGAGCTACGAGCAGTACTTC; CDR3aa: CASSLVGGSYEQYF
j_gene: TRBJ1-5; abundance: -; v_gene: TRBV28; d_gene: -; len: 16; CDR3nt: TGTGCCAGCAGTTTAAGCGCGGGATATAGCAATCAGCCCCAGCATTTT; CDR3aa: CASSLSAGYSNQPQHF
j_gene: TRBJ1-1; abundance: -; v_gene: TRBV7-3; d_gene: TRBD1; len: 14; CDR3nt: TGTGCCAGCAGCCCAACCGGGACAGGAGCTGAAGCTTTCTTT; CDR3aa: CASSPTGTGAEAFF
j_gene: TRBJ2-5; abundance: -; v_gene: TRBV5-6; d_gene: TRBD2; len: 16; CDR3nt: TGTGCCAGCAGCCGGGGACTAGCGGGAGATATGGAGACCCAGTACTTC; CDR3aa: CASSRGLAGDMETQYF
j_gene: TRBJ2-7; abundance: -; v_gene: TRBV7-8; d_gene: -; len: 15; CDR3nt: TGTGCCAGCAGCCACTTCGAGGGGGGGTCCTACGAGCAGTACTTC; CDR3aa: CASSHFEGGSYEQYF
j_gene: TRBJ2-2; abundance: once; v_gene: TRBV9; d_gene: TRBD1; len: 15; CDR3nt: TGTGCCAGCAGCACCTCCGGGACAGGGGGCCGGGAGCTGTTTTTT; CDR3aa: CASSTSGTGGRELFF
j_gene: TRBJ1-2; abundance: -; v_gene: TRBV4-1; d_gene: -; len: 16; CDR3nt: TGCGCCAGCAGCCAAGATGCGGACACCCGGGACTATGGCTACACCTTC; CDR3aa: CASSQDADTRDYGYTF
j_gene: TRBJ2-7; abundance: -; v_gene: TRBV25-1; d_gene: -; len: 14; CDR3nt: TGTGCCAGCAGTGAAGACTCCGACCCCTACGAGCAGTACTTC; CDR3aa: CASSEDSDPYEQYF
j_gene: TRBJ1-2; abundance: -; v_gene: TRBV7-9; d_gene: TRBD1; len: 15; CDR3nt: TGTGCCAGCAGCTTAGGCACAGGGGGAGCGGACGGCTACACCTTC; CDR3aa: CASSLGTGGADGYTF
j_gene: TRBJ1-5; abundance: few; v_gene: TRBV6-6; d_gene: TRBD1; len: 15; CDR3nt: TGTGCCAGCGGATCAGGGACAGGGAGTAATCAGCCCCAGCATTTT; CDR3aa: CASGSGTGSNQPQHF
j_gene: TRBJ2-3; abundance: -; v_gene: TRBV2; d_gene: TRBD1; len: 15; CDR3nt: TGTGCCAGCAGTCCGGGACAGACCAGCACAGATACGCAGTATTTT; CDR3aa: CASSPGQTSTDTQYF
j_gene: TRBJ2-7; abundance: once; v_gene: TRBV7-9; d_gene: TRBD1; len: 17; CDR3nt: TGTGCCAGCAGCCCGACAGGGGGGGATTTAGCCTCCTACGAGCAGTACTTC; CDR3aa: CASSPTGGDLASYEQYF
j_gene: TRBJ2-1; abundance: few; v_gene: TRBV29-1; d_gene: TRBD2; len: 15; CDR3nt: TGCAGTACCCCCGGGTGGCGGGGGGCCTACAATGAGCAGTTCTTC; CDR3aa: CSTPGWRGAYNEQFF
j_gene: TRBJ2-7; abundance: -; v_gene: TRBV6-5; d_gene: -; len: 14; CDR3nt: TGTGCCAGCAGTCTGGCCCCACTAGTTTACGAGCAGTACTTC; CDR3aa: CASSLAPLVYEQYF
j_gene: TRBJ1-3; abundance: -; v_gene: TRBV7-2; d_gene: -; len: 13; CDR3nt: TGTGCCAGCAGCTCGGAGCGTGGAAACACCATATATTTT; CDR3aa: CASSSERGNTIYF
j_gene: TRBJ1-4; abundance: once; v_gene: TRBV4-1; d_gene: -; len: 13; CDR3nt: TGCGCCAGCAGCCAAGTTGTAGCCGAAAAACTGTTTTTT; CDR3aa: CASSQVVAEKLFF
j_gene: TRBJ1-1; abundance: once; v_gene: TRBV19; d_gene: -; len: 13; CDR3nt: TGTGCCAGTAACCATGGACGTAGGGGTGAAGCTTTCTTT; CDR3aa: CASNHGRRGEAFF
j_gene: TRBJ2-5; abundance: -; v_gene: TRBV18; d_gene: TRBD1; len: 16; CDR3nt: TGTGCCAGCTCACCATTTGGGACAGGGGGCCAAGAGACCCAGTACTTC; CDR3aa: CASSPFGTGGQETQYF
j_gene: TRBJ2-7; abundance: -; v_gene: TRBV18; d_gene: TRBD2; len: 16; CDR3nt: TGTGCCAGCTCACCAGGTCGGGGGGTTCTTAACTACGAGCAGTACTTC; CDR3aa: CASSPGRGVLNYEQYF
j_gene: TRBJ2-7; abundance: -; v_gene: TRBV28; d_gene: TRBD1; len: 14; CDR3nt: TGTGCCAGCAGTGGAGGGACAGGGGTAAACGAGCAGTACTTC; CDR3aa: CASSGGTGVNEQYF